This TCR beta chain was recorded in a study of blood T cells in healthy people across ages. Germline-derived CDR1 and CDR2 are DFQATT and SNEGSKA (reference sequence). CDR3 size: 16 residues. It was with a sample-barcoded 5' primer and a J-beta primer mix that a second PCR of roughly 6 to 11 cycles was run. TCRdb processed the 5' RACE reads anew with MiXCR; each CDR3 protein has one entry. Of roughly 1.5 million distinct CDR3 sequences listed, 35% to 45% are singletons. Each of the donors had approximately 10 milliliters of peripheral blood drawn into EDTA-treated Vacutainer tubes. Samples each had at least 5 micrograms of total RNA extracted.

This TCR was recovered from a woman in her late teens or twenties in good health. This rearrangement joins TRBV20-1 to TRBJ2-4, with D possibly called TRBD1 or TRBD2 (5 bases each). The assigned J gene may be wrong: the sequence end matches TRBJ2-7 better. The sample was blood. The CDR3 sequence: CSARGRRDLGHYEQYF. CDR3 bases: TGCAGTGCTAGAGGTAGAAGGGACCTAGGACACTACGAGCAGTACTTC.